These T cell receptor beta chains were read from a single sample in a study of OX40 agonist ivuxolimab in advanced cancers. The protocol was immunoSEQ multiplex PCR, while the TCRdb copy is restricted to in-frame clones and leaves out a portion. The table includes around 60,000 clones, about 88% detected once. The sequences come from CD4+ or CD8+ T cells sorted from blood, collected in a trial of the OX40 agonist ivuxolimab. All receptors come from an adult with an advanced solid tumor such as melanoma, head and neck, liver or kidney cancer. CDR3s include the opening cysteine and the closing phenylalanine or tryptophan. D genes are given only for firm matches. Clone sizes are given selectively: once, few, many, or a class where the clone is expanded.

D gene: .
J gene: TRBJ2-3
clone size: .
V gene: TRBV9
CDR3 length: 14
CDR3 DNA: TGTGCCAGCAGCGTAGATGTCGGCTCAGATACGCAGTATTTT
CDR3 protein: CASSVDVGSDTQYF

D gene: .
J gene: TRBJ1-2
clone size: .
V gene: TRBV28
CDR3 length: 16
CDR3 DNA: TGTGCCAGCAGTTTAACGTTGGGTATTGGACTCTATGGCTACACCTTC
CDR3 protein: CASSLTLGIGLYGYTF

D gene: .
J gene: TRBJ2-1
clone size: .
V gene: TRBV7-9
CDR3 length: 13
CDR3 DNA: TGTGCCAGCACTCCGAGCAGAAGAGATGAGCAGTTCTTC
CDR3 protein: CASTPSRRDEQFF

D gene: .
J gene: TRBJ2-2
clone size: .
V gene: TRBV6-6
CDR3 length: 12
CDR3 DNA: TGTGCCAGCATGAGGGGAACCGGGGAGCTGTTTTTT
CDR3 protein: CASMRGTGELFF

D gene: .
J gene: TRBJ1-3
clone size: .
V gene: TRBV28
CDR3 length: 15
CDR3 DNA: TGTGCCAGCAGTTTGTTCAGGGTTGCCGGAAACACCATATATTTT
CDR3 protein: CASSLFRVAGNTIYF

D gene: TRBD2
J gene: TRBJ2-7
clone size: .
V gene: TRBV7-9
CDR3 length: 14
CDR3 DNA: TGTGCCAGCAGCTTCGGGGGGGACCTGTACGAGCAGTACTTC
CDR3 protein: CASSFGGDLYEQYF

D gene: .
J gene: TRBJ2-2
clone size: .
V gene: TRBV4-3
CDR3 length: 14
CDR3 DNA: TGCGCCAGCAGCCCAGACATGGTTGGCGGGGAGCTGTTTTTT
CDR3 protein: CASSPDMVGGELFF

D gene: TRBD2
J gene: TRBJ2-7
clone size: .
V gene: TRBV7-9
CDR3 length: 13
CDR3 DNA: TGTGCCAGCAGCCCCCCGGGGGGCTACGAGCAGTACTTC
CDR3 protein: CASSPPGGYEQYF

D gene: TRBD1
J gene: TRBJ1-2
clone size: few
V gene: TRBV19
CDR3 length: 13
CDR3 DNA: TGTGCCAGTAGTTTCGGGACAGGGGATGGCTACACCTTC
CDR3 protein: CASSFGTGDGYTF

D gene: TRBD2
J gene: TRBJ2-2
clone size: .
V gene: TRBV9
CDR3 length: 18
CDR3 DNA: TGTGCCAGCAGCCCCCGGGGACTAGCGGGAGTGCCCACCGGGGAGCTGTTTTTT
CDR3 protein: CASSPRGLAGVPTGELFF

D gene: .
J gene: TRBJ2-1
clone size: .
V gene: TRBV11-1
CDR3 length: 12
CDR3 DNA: TGTGCCAGCAGCGAGGGGATAAATGAGCAGTTCTTC
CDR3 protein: CASSEGINEQFF

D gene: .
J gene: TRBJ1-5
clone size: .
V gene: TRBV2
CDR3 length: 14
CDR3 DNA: TGTGCCAGCAGTGTAGACAAAGGCAATCAGCCCCAGCATTTT
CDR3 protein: CASSVDKGNQPQHF

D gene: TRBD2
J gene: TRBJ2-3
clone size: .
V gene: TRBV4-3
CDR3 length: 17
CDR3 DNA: TGCGCCAGCAGCCTAGCTACTAGCGGGGGGGGCACAGATACGCAGTATTTT
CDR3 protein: CASSLATSGGGTDTQYF

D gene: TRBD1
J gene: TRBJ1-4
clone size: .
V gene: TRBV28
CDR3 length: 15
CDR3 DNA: TGTGCCAGCAGTGGACAGGGAGCCGGCGCCGGAAAACTGTTTTTT
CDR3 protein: CASSGQGAGAGKLFF

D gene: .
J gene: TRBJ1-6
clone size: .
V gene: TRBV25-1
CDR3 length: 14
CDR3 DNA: TGTGCCAGCAGTGAATACAGGTTGGAATCACCCCTCCACTTT
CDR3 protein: CASSEYRLESPLHF

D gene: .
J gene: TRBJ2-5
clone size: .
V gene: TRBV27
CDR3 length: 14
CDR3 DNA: TGTGCCAGCAGGGGGACACCGAGGGAAGAGACCCAGTACTTC
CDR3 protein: CASRGTPREETQYF

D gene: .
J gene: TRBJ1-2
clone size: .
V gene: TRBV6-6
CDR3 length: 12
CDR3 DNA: TGTGCCAGCAGGCAGATCGGGACAACCTACACCTTC
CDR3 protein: CASRQIGTTYTF

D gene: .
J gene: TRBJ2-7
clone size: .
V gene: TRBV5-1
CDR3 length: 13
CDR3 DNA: TGCGCCAGCAGCCCGGAGGGCCCCTACGAGCAGTACTTC
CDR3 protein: CASSPEGPYEQYF

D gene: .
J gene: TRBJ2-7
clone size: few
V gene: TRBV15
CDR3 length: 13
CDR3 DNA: TGTGCCACCAGCAGAGAAGACAGCCTCGAGCAGTACTTC
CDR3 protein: CATSREDSLEQYF

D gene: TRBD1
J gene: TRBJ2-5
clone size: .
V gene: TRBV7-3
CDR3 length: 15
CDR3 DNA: TGTGCCAGCAGCTTCTCCGGGACAGGGGGAGAGACCCAGTACTTC
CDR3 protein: CASSFSGTGGETQYF

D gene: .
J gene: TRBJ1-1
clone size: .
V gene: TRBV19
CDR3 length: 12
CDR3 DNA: TGTGCCATCCAGGACAAGAACACTGAAGCTTTCTTT
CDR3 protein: CAIQDKNTEAFF

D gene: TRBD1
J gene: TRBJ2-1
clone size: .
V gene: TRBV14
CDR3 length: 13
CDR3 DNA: TGTGCCAGCAGCCATGTTACAGGGGCGGAGCAGTTCTTC
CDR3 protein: CASSHVTGAEQFF